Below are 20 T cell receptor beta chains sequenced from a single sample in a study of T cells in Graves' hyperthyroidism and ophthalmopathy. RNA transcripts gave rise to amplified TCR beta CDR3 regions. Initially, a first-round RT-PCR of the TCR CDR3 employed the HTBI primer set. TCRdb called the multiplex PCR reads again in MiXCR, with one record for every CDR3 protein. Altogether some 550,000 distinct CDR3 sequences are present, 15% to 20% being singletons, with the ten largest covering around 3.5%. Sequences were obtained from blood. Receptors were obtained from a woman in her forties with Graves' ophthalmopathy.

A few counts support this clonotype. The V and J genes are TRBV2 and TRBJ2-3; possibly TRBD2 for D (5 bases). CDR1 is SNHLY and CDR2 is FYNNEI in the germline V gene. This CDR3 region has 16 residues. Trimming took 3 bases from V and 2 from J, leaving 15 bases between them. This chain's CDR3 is CASSDEGLEITDTQYF. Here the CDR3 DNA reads TGTGCCAGCAGTGATGAGGGTTTGGAGATCACAGATACGCAGTATTTT.

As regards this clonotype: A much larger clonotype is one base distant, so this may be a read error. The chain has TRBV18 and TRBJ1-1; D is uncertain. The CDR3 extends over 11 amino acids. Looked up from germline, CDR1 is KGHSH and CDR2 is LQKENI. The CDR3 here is CVSSPDTEAFF. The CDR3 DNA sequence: TGTGTCAGCTCACCGGATACTGAAGCTTTCTTT.

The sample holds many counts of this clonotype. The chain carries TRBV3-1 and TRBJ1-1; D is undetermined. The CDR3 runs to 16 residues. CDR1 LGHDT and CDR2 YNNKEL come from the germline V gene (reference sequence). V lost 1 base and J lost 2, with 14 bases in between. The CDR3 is CASSQGGTPRNTEAFF. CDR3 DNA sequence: TGTGCCAGCAGCCAAGGGGGTACCCCCCGAAACACTGAAGCTTTCTTT.

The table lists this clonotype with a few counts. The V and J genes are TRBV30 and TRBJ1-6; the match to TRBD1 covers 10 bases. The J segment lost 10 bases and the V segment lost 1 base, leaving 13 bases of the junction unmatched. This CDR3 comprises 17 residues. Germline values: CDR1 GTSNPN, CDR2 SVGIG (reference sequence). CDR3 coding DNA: TGTGCCTGGAGTGCGCGGGACAGGGGTGACTTTTGGTCACCCCTCCACTTT. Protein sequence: CAWSARDRGDFWSPLHF.

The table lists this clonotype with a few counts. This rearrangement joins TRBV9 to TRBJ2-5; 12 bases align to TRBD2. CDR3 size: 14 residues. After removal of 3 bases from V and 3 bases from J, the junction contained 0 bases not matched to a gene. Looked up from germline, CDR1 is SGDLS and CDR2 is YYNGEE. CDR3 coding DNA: TGTGCCAGCAGCGGGACTAGCGGGGAAGAGACCCAGTACTTC. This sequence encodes CASSGTSGEETQYF.

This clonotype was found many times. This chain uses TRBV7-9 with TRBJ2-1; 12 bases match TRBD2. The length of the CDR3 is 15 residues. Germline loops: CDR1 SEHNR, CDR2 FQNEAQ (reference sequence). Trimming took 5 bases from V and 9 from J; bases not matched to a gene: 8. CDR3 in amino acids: CASSLGTSGSAEQFF. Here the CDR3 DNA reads TGTGCCAGCAGCCTCGGGACTAGCGGGTCGGCTGAGCAGTTCTTC.

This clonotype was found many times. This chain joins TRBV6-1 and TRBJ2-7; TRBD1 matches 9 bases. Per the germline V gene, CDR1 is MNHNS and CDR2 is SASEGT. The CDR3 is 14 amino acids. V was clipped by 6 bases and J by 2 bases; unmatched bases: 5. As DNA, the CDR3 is TGTGCCAGCAGGGGGGACAGGGCACCCTACGAGCAGTACTTC. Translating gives CASRGDRAPYEQYF.

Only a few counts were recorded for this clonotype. This CDR3 is CASRGDSTNEKLFF. The CDR3 region has the DNA TGTGCCAGCAGGGGGGACAGCACCAATGAAAAACTGTTTTTT. This chain uses TRBV2 with TRBJ1-4, with 7 bases that match TRBD1. V lost 6 bases to trimming and J lost 5 bases; unmatched junction nucleotides: 6. Germline CDR1 SNHLY, CDR2 FYNNEI. The CDR3 runs 14 residues.

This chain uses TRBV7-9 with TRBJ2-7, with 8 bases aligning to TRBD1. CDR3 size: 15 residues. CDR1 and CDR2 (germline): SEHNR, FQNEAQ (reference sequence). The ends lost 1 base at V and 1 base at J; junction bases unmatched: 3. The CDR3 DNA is TGTGCCAGCAGCTTAGGGACAGGGAGATCCTACGAGCAGTACTTC. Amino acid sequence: CASSLGTGRSYEQYF.

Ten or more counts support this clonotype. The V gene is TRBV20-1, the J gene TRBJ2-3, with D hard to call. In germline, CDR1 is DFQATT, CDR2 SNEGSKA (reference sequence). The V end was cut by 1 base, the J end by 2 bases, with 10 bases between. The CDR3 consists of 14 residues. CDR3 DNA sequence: TGCAGTGCTAGAGGGCTTGCCGTCACAGATACGCAGTATTTT. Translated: CSARGLAVTDTQYF.

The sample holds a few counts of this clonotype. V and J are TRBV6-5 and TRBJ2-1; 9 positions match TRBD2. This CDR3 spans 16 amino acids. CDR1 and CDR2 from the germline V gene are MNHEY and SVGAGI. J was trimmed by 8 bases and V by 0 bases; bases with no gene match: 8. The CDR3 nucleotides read TGTGCCAGCAGTTACTCCGGCGGGAGGGCCGGGGATGAGCAGTTCTTC. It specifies CASSYSGGRAGDEQFF.

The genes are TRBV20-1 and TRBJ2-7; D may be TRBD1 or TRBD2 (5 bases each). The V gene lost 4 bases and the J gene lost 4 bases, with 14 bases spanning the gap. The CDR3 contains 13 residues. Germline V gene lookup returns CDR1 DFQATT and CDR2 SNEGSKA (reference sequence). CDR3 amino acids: CSATRGQRYEQYF. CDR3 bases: TGCAGTGCTACCCGGGGCCAGCGTTACGAGCAGTACTTC.

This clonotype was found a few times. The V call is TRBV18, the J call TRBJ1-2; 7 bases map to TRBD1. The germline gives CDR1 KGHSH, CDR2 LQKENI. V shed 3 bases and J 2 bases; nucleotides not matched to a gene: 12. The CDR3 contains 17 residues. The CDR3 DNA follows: TGTGCCAGCTCACCGATCAAGGCGCAGGGGGGAAACTATGGCTACACCTTC. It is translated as CASSPIKAQGGNYGYTF.

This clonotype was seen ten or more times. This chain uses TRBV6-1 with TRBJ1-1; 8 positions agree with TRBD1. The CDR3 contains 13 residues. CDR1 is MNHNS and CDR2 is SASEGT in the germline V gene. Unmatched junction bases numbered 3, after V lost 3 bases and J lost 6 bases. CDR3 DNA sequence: TGTGCCAGCAGTGAGACAGGGGAGGCTGAAGCTTTCTTT. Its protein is CASSETGEAEAFF.

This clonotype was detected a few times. The CDR3 region is CAISESPSAYYNEQFF. As DNA, the CDR3 is TGTGCCATCAGTGAGTCGCCTAGCGCTTACTACAATGAGCAGTTCTTC. J is TRBJ2-1 and V is TRBV10-3, with D possibly being TRBD2 (6 bases). The V end was cut by 0 bases, the J end by 3 bases, with 12 bases between. This CDR3 is built from 16 residues. Looked up from germline, CDR1 is ENHRY and CDR2 is SYGVKD.

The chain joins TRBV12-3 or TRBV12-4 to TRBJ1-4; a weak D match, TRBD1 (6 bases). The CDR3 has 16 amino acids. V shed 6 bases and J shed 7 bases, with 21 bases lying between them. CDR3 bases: TGTGCCAGCAGACTGTGGGGGGGCGGAGGGCTTGAAAAACTGTTTTTT. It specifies CASRLWGGGGLEKLFF.

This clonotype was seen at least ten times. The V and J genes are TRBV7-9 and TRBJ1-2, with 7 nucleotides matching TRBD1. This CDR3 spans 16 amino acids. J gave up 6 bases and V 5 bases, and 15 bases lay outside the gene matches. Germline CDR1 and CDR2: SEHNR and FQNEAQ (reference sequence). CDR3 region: CASSDGGHWTGNGYTF. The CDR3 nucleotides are TGTGCCAGCAGCGACGGGGGGCATTGGACAGGCAATGGCTACACCTTC. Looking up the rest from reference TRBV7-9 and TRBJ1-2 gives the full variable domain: DTGVSQNPRHKITKRGQNVTFRCDPISEHNRLYWYRQTLGQGPEFLTYFQNEAQLEKSRLLSDRFSAERPKGSFSTLEIQRTEQGDSAMYLCASSDGGHWTGNGYTFGSGTRLTVV.

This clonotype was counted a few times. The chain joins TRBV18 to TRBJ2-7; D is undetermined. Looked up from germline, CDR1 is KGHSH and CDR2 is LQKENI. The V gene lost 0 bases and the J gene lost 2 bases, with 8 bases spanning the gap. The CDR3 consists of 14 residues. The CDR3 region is CASSPPGATYEQYF. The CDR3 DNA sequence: TGTGCCAGCTCACCACCGGGTGCAACCTACGAGCAGTACTTC.

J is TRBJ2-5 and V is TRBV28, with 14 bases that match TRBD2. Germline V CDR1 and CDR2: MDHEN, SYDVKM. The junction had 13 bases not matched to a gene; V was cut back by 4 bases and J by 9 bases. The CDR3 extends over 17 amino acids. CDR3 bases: TGTGCCAGCAGTTCCTCTCCCGGGACTAGCGGGAGTGGGGCCCAGTACTTC. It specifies CASSSSPGTSGSGAQYF.

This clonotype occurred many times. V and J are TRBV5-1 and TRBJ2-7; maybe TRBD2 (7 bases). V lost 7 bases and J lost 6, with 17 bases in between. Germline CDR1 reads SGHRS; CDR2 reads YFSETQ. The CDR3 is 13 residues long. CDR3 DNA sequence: TGCGCCAGCCGCGCGGGGGCAGTCGGCGAGCAGTACTTC. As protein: CASRAGAVGEQYF.